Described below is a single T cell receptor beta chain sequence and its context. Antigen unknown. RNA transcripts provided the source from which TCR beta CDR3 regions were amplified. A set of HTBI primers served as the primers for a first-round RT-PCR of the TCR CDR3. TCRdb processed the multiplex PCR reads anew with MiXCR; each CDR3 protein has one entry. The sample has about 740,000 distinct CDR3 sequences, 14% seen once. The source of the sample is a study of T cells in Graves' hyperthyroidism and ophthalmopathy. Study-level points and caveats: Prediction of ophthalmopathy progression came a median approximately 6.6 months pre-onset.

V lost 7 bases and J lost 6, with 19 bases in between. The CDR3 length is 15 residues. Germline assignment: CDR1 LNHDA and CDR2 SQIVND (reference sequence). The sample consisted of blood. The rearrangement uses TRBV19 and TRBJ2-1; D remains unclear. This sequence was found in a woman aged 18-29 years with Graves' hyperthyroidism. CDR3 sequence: CASKSGRMDSNEQFF. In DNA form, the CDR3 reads TGTGCCAGTAAGTCAGGCAGGATGGATAGCAATGAGCAGTTCTTC.